This entry is about one T cell receptor (beta chain). RNA was extracted with the RNeasy kit, and a quantity of about 0.5 to 1 ug was reverse transcribed using random hexamers. MiXCR, applied by TCRdb to the immunoSEQ multiplex PCR reads, yields one record per CDR3 protein. The sample holds 95,000 to 150,000 distinct CDR3 sequences, around 95% seen once. This sample is drawn from a study of CD8 T cells in Susac syndrome. This CDR3 region has 17 residues. The V gene's germline CDR1 is SNHLY and CDR2 FYNNEI. V trimming: 8 bases; J trimming: 1 base; junction bases outside the gene matches: 7. The chain has TRBV2 and TRBJ2-1, with 14 bases lining up with TRBD2. The specimen sequenced was CD4+ T cells from PBMCs. The sequence was collected from a human donor in good health. As DNA, the CDR3 is TGTGCCAGCGGCAGGACTAGCGGGGGGTTATCCTACAATGAGCAGTTCTTC. Amino acid sequence: CASGRTSGGLSYNEQFF.